The 24 T cell receptor beta chains below come from one sample, sequenced in a study of blood T cell dynamics during melanoma immunotherapy. The time point denotes: week 3, after first cycle of checkpoint inhibitor. TCRdb's copy holds only in-frame clones and misses some; the assay was immunoSEQ multiplex PCR. The table records roughly 20,000 clones, nearly 90% of them present only once. The sequences come from blood, collected from a patient treated with checkpoint blockade. The receptors stem from a human donor with melanoma.

CDR3 residues: CASSLEGQEETQYF. The CDR3 bases are TGTGCCAGCAGCTTGGAGGGACAGGAAGAGACCCAGTACTTC. V and J are TRBV5-4 and TRBJ2-5; 8 bases line up with TRBD1. Germline V lookup: CDR1 SGHNT, CDR2 YYREEE (reference sequence). The junction had 1 base not matched to a gene; V was cut back by 0 bases and J by 3 bases. CDR3 length: 14 amino acids. Filled out from reference TRBV5-4 and TRBJ2-5, the complete variable domain reads ETGVTQSPTHLIKTRGQQVTLRCSSQSGHNTVSWYQQALGQGPQFIFQYYREEENGRGNFPPRFSGLQFPNYSSELNVNALELDDSALYLCASSLEGQEETQYFGPGTRLLVL.

The gene calls are TRBV11-2 and TRBJ2-7; D may match TRBD1 or TRBD2 (5 bases each). V lost 4 bases to trimming and J lost 0 bases, with 13 bases between them. The CDR3 covers 15 residues. CDR1 is SGHAT and CDR2 is FQNNGV in the germline V gene. CDR3 nucleotide sequence: TGTGCCAGCAGCTCGACCGGGACCTTCTCCTACGAGCAGTACTTC. Translating gives CASSSTGTFSYEQYF.

By share of the sample, this clone is medium-sized. The chain is built from TRBV19 and TRBJ1-5; no clear D. The V gene's germline CDR1 is LNHDA and CDR2 SQIVND (reference sequence). The ends were cut back, 11 bases at V and 6 bases at J, with 8 bases in the middle. The CDR3 extends over 10 amino acids. The CDR3: CAGGSQPQHF. CDR3 DNA: TGTGCCGGCGGTTCTCAGCCCCAGCATTTT.

The genes are TRBV7-2 and TRBJ2-1; 10 nucleotides match TRBD2. V lost 1 base to trimming and J lost 4 bases; unmatched junction nucleotides: 1. The CDR3 runs 15 residues. Per germline, CDR1 SGHTA and CDR2 FQGNSA. Here the CDR3 reads CASSLVAGGYNEQFF. The CDR3 bases are TGTGCCAGCAGCTTAGTAGCGGGGGGATACAATGAGCAGTTCTTC.

The chain combines TRBV2 with TRBJ2-7, with 8 nucleotides matching TRBD1. V lost 7 bases and J lost 0; bases outside the gene matches: 5. CDR3 length: 14 residues. Germline V gene lookup returns CDR1 SNHLY and CDR2 FYNNEI. The CDR3 is CASTWTGSSYEQYF. CDR3 nucleotides: TGTGCCAGCACTTGGACAGGGAGCTCCTACGAGCAGTACTTC.

This clone has just one count. The chain couples TRBV28 to TRBJ2-7, with TRBD1 as a possible D gene (5 bases). V was pared by 4 bases and J by 6 bases, with 13 bases between. CDR3 length: 13 amino acids. Germline V CDR1 and CDR2: MDHEN, SYDVKM. This CDR3 reads CASSWGPTAEQYF. CDR3 nucleotide sequence: TGTGCCAGCAGTTGGGGCCCAACGGCCGAGCAGTACTTC.

V is TRBV21-1 and J is TRBJ2-3. TRBV21-1 counts as a pseudogene. The CDR3 length is 14 residues. In DNA, the CDR3 is TGTGCCAGCAGGGATGAGGGGCGCACAGATACGCAGTATTTT. It encodes CASRDEGRTDTQYF.

The chain is built from TRBV28 and TRBJ2-7; 7 nucleotides align to TRBD1. With 8 bases clipped from V and 0 bases from J, the junction kept 4 bases outside the gene matches. Germline V lookup: CDR1 MDHEN, CDR2 SYDVKM. The CDR3 is made up of 13 amino acids. CDR3 sequence reads: CASEDRSSYEQYF. The CDR3 nucleotides read TGTGCCAGCGAGGACAGGAGCTCCTACGAGCAGTACTTC.

V usage is TRBV5-6 and J usage is TRBJ2-1, with 8 bases matching TRBD2. V lost 4 bases to trimming and J lost 8 bases; unmatched junction nucleotides: 14. The CDR3 is made up of 16 amino acids. The germline gives CDR1 SGHDT, CDR2 YYEEEE. In nucleotides, the CDR3 is TGTGCCAGCAGCGGAACGGGACTAGGTATGGTCGATGAGCAGTTCTTC. Translating it yields CASSGTGLGMVDEQFF.

The rearrangement links TRBV6-5 to TRBJ1-4; D gene uncertain. The CDR3 has 14 residues. The germline CDR1 and CDR2 sequences are MNHEY and SVGAGI. V dropped 2 bases and J dropped 8 bases, with 12 bases sitting between them. The CDR3 DNA reads TGTGCCAGCAGTTACCGGGCGGAAGGGGAAAAACTGTTTTTT. Its translation: CASSYRAEGEKLFF.

The chain recombines TRBV30 with TRBJ1-3, with a weak D call TRBD1 (5 bases). CDR1 and CDR2 (germline): GTSNPN, SVGIG (reference sequence). V lost 3 bases to trimming and J lost 3 bases, with 6 bases between them. The CDR3 consists of 12 residues. CDR3 sequence reads: CAWRTDGNTIYF. CDR3 nucleotides: TGTGCCTGGAGGACAGATGGAAACACCATATATTTT.

The rearrangement uses TRBV4-3 and TRBJ2-3, with TRBD2 matching over 11 bases. CDR1 is LGHNA and CDR2 is YSLEER in the germline V gene. Trimming at V came to 1 base and at J to 4 bases, leaving 10 bases not matched to a gene. There are 18 residues in the CDR3. CDR3 loop: CASSQGRLAGFDADTQYF. The CDR3 coding sequence is TGCGCCAGCAGCCAAGGGCGACTAGCGGGGTTTGATGCAGATACGCAGTATTTT.

The chain joins TRBV19 to TRBJ1-4; TRBD1 might be the D (6 bases). The germline V and J ends were trimmed by 3 bases and 3 bases, with 17 bases remaining between them. The CDR3 consists of 17 residues. Germline-derived CDR1 and CDR2 are LNHDA and SQIVND (reference sequence). The CDR3, as DNA: TGTGCCAGTAGTATCCTATCGGGGGGCCAGGCTAATGAAAAACTGTTTTTT. Translated, it gives CASSILSGGQANEKLFF.

The V gene is TRBV19, the J gene TRBJ1-1, with D hard to call. The CDR3 totals 15 residues. Trimming left V 7 bases short and J 0 bases short, with 15 bases between. Per germline, CDR1 LNHDA and CDR2 SQIVND (reference sequence). CDR3: CASNLPELMNTEAFF. The CDR3 nucleotides are TGTGCCAGTAACCTCCCGGAACTAATGAACACTGAAGCTTTCTTT.

The chain has TRBV28 and TRBJ1-5, with TRBD1 identical over 7 bases. From germline, CDR1 is MDHEN and CDR2 SYDVKM. The CDR3 has 15 residues. The J segment lost 0 bases and the V segment lost 6 bases, leaving 5 bases of the junction unmatched. As DNA, the CDR3 is TGTGCCAGCAGGAAGGACAGGTATAGCAATCAGCCCCAGCATTTT. This codes for CASRKDRYSNQPQHF.

The chain recombines TRBV5-6 with TRBJ2-7; TRBD1 agrees at 7 bases. The V gene's germline CDR1 is SGHDT and CDR2 YYEEEE. V was clipped by 4 bases and J by 3 bases; unmatched bases: 10. The CDR3 is 15 amino acids. The CDR3: CASSERGQSRYEQYF. Written as DNA, the CDR3 is TGTGCCAGCAGCGAGAGGGGGCAGTCACGCTACGAGCAGTACTTC.

This sequence joins TRBV6-1 and TRBJ2-1; D is unclear. The CDR3 runs 15 residues. The V end was cut by 2 bases, the J end by 6 bases, with 14 bases between. Germline values: CDR1 MNHNS, CDR2 SASEGT. The CDR3 coding sequence is TGTGCCAGCAGTGAAACGCTTCAATCGAGCAATGAGCAGTTCTTC. It specifies CASSETLQSSNEQFF.

V and J are TRBV10-1 and TRBJ2-7; 12 bases are a match to TRBD2. The CDR3 covers 16 residues. The V gene end was trimmed by 8 bases and the J gene end by 5 bases; junction bases not matched to a gene: 13. Germline CDR1 reads WNHNN; CDR2 reads SYGVQD (reference sequence). CDR3 bases: TGCGCCAGCCGGACCCCTGGACTAGCGGGATGTGACGAGCAGTACTTC. It yields the protein CASRTPGLAGCDEQYF.

The chain's CDR3 is CASSRSQGAGANEKLFF. The CDR3 nucleotides are TGTGCCAGTAGTAGGTCGCAGGGGGCCGGAGCTAATGAAAAACTGTTTTTT. The genes are TRBV19 and TRBJ1-4; 8 positions agree with TRBD1. The CDR3 is 17 residues long. The germline gives CDR1 LNHDA, CDR2 SQIVND (reference sequence). Losses at the gene ends were 4 bases for V and 3 bases for J; bases not matched to a gene: 10. Using reference TRBV19 and TRBJ1-4 for the parts outside the CDR3, the full variable domain is DGGITQSPKYLFRKEGQNVTLSCEQNLNHDAMYWYRQDPGQGLRLIYYSQIVNDFQKGDIAEGYSVSREKKESFPLTVTSAQKNPTAFYLCASSRSQGAGANEKLFFGSGTQLSVL.

V and J are TRBV7-9 and TRBJ1-3; D is perhaps TRBD1 (6 bases). Germline V gives CDR1 SEHNR, CDR2 FQNEAQ (reference sequence). The CDR3 is made up of 17 amino acids. V was pared by 5 bases and J by 0 bases, with 17 bases between. The CDR3 sequence is CASSPGGASLSGNTIYF. CDR3 coding DNA: TGTGCCAGCAGCCCTGGGGGGGCCTCGCTCTCTGGAAACACCATATATTTT.

The chain carries TRBV2 and TRBJ1-2; TRBD1 matches at 7 bases. The CDR3 covers 14 residues. V lost 8 bases, J lost 0 bases, and 6 bases stayed unmatched. The germline V gene encodes CDR1 SNHLY and CDR2 FYNNEI. CDR3 in DNA: TGTGCCAGCGGAGGGGGCATAACTAACTATGGCTACACCTTC. It codes for CASGGGITNYGYTF.

The chain recombines TRBV5-1 with TRBJ1-1; possible D gene TRBD1, 6 bases. Deletions cut 4 bases from V and 0 bases from J, with 7 bases between. The CDR3 is made up of 13 amino acids. Germline lookup yields CDR1 SGHRS and CDR2 YFSETQ. The CDR3 bases are TGCGCCAGCAGCAACAGGGTGAACACTGAAGCTTTCTTT. It encodes CASSNRVNTEAFF. Complete variable domain (other parts from reference TRBV5-1 and TRBJ1-1): KAGVTQTPRYLIKTRGQQVTLSCSPISGHRSVSWYQQTPGQGLQFLFEYFSETQRNKGNFPGRFSGRQFSNSRSEMNVSTLELGDSALYLCASSNRVNTEAFFGQGTRLTVV.

This clone was detected once. The chain couples TRBV29-1 to TRBJ2-3, with a tentative D call TRBD1 (5 bases). The CDR3 loop spans 12 amino acids. V lost 0 bases, J lost 9 bases, and 10 bases lay in between. CDR1 is SQVTM and CDR2 is ANQGSEA in the germline V gene. CDR3: CSVEDVGLTQYF. CDR3 sequence (DNA): TGCAGCGTTGAAGATGTGGGGCTCACGCAGTATTTT.

The gene calls are TRBV30 and TRBJ1-2; D unresolved. Germline CDR1 GTSNPN, CDR2 SVGIG (reference sequence). CDR3 size: 12 residues. Trimming left V 5 bases short and J 6 bases short, with 13 bases between. CDR3 amino acids: CAWDMGWDGYTF. CDR3 bases: TGTGCCTGGGACATGGGGTGGGATGGCTACACCTTC.